These T cell receptor beta chains were read from a single sample in a study of T cell clones after liver transplantation. Measured with immunoSEQ multiplex PCR; TCRdb has only the in-frame clones, and not every one. Of tens of thousands of clones in the sample, 80% were seen once. Sample: CD4+ T cells from blood, taken 12 months after liver transplant. These receptors all stem from a human patient who received a liver transplant. The T cells may come from the graft donor. Each CDR3 is given with its conserved first and last residue. D genes are given only for firm matches. Rows give clone size only sometimes, using once, few, many, or a class for an expanded clone.

J gene,clone size,D gene,V gene,CDR3 DNA,CDR3 protein
TRBJ2-5,.,TRBD1,TRBV10-3,TGTGCCATCAGTGAGTCGACAGGGGGAGAGACCCAGTACTTC,CAISESTGGETQYF
TRBJ2-7,.,.,TRBV4-3,TGCGCCAGCAGCCAAGAGTCTTTGGGGGTCCCCGTCTTC,CASSQESLGVPVF
TRBJ2-5,.,.,TRBV5-6,TGTGCCAGCAGCTTAAGGGCGGGGGAGACCCAGTACTTC,CASSLRAGETQYF
TRBJ1-1,.,.,TRBV9,TGTGCCAGCAGCGTACTCAGTAACGGGGGCACTGAAGCTTTCTTT,CASSVLSNGGTEAFF
TRBJ1-5,.,.,TRBV27,TGTGCCAGCAGTTTAAAGGGAGGGGGTTTAGACAATCAGCCCCAGCATTTT,CASSLKGGGLDNQPQHF
TRBJ1-4,.,TRBD1,TRBV9,TGTGCCAGCAGCACCACGGACAGGGCTGAAAAACTGTTTTTT,CASSTTDRAEKLFF
TRBJ2-3,.,TRBD2,TRBV4-1,TGCGCCAGCAGCCAACCTCCTAGCGGGAGGAAGAGGGATACGCAGTATTTT,CASSQPPSGRKRDTQYF
TRBJ2-7,few,.,TRBV11-2,TGTGCCAGCAGCCAAGGGGAGGGGGCCACCTACGAGCAGTACTTC,CASSQGEGATYEQYF
TRBJ2-1,.,TRBD2,TRBV28,TGTGCCAGCAGTTCGAAGGGACTAGCGGGAGATGAGCAGTTCTTC,CASSSKGLAGDEQFF
TRBJ2-7,once,.,TRBV28,TGTGCCAGCAGTCTCAGACCCTACGAGCAGTACTTC,CASSLRPYEQYF
TRBJ1-1,.,.,TRBV5-4,TGTGCCAGCAGCTGGAGGGGTAGGGACACTGAAGCTTTCTTT,CASSWRGRDTEAFF
TRBJ2-7,.,TRBD2,TRBV5-1,TGCGCCAGCAGCTTGGCTTTAGCGGGAGGGGCCTACGAGCAGTACTTC,CASSLALAGGAYEQYF
TRBJ1-2,.,.,TRBV9,TGTGCCAGCTACGGAGGGGTTGGCTACACCTTC,CASYGGVGYTF
TRBJ1-5,.,.,TRBV30,TGTGCCTGGAGTTCGGGGAGTAACAATCAGCCCCAGCATTTT,CAWSSGSNNQPQHF
TRBJ2-2,.,TRBD1,TRBV10-1,TGCGCCAGCAGTGAGTGGCAGGGGGCCGGGGAGCTGTTTTTT,CASSEWQGAGELFF
TRBJ2-5,once,.,TRBV15,TGTGCCACCAGCAGAGCCGGAGAGACCCAGTACTTC,CATSRAGETQYF
TRBJ2-7,.,.,TRBV27,TGTGCCAGCAGTCCGTTGGGACAAGCCTACGAGCAGTACTTC,CASSPLGQAYEQYF
TRBJ1-2,.,.,TRBV10-3,TGTGCCATCAGTGAGTCCCTTCATAACTATGGCTACACCTTC,CAISESLHNYGYTF
TRBJ1-2,.,TRBD1,TRBV7-3,TGTGCCAGCAGCCCGACAACCGGGACAGGGTGGATAGCCTTC,CASSPTTGTGWIAF
TRBJ2-7,.,TRBD1,TRBV27,TGTGCCAGCAGTAGGACAGGGGGCGGAAACGAGCAGTACTTC,CASSRTGGGNEQYF
TRBJ2-3,.,.,TRBV5-4,TGTGCCAGCAGCTTAAAATTAGCGGCTCATGGAGATACGCAGTATTTT,CASSLKLAAHGDTQYF
TRBJ1-1,many,.,TRBV11-2,TGTGCCAGCAGCCTAACGACGGGACGGTATGAAGCTTTCTTT,CASSLTTGRYEAFF
TRBJ2-7,.,.,TRBV6-5,TGTGCCAGCAGTTCGGGACTCTCGACCTACGAGCAGTACTTC,CASSSGLSTYEQYF
TRBJ1-2,.,.,TRBV2,TGTGCCAGCAGGCCAGACTATGGCTACACCTTC,CASRPDYGYTF
TRBJ1-2,medium-sized,.,TRBV28,TGTGCCACGCGGAGAGGAGGGGCTGGTGGCTACACCTTC,CATRRGGAGGYTF
TRBJ2-7,.,.,TRBV29-1,TGCAGCGTTGAAGTTGTGGGAACCTACGAGCAGTACTTC,CSVEVVGTYEQYF
TRBJ2-2,.,.,TRBV7-9,TGTGCCAGCAGCTTAATCCAGGGGCCAAGCGGGGAGCTGTTTTTT,CASSLIQGPSGELFF
TRBJ2-7,.,.,TRBV2,TGTGCCAGCAGCGGGGGTACAGGGCGCAGCTCCTACGAGCAGTACTTC,CASSGGTGRSSYEQYF
TRBJ1-1,.,.,TRBV20-1,TGCAGTGCGAGGAAGAACACTGAAGCTTTCTTT,CSARKNTEAFF